Reported below is one TCR beta chain. Its antigen remains unidentified. The researchers produced TCR beta cDNA from around 0.5 ug total RNA with a constant-region primer. Libraries for TCR beta were built through three nested multiplex PCR rounds, which together made up a slightly modified ARM-PCR procedure. The study ran its first two PCR rounds for roughly 10 cycles each, using TRBV1-TRBV30 forward primers and a C-beta reverse primer. One entry per CDR3 protein results from TCRdb running MiXCR on the multiplex PCR reads. The sample carries 300,000 to 350,000 distinct CDR3 sequences, about two thirds recorded once. Unsorted whole blood supplied the RNA, and germline DNA was extracted too. Presurgery, about 3.9 milliliters of peripheral blood were collected. This sample is drawn from a study of tumor-infiltrating lymphocytes in primary liver carcinoma. At the level of the study: Patients' primary liver carcinoma was surgically resected. Findings and caveats of the study: Less overlap was seen in tumor-adjacent and tumor-blood pairs than in tumor region pairs. Tumors reached a significantly greater top-250-clone fraction than blood did (p = 0.039).

Deletions cut 0 bases from V and 2 bases from J, with 14 bases between. CDR3 length: 16 residues. Germline loops: CDR1 SGHRS, CDR2 YFSETQ. This clonotype was sampled from a man aged 40-49 years with primary liver carcinoma and hepatitis B virus infection. Sequenced: peripheral blood. V and J are TRBV5-1 and TRBJ2-5; D is undetermined. The CDR3, as DNA: TGCGCCAGCAGCTTGGAGGCAGGATCCCTACAAGAGACCCAGTACTTC. Translation: CASSLEAGSLQETQYF.